This record concerns one TCR beta chain sequence. The antigen is unknown. The data were obtained in a study of OX40 agonist ivuxolimab in advanced cancers. With 3 bases removed from V and 0 bases from J, the gap between germline ends came to 8 bases. Germline CDR1 is KGHSH and CDR2 is LQKENI. This CDR3 region has 14 residues. Repertoires were generated with immunoSEQ multiplex PCR, while TCRdb's copy carries only in-frame clones and drops some. This table has about 64,000 clones, more than 75% appearing once. Study-level results: CD4+ and CD8+ blood T cells expanded clonally by week 6 at 0.1 to 3.0 mg/kg.

This TCR came from an adult with an advanced solid tumor such as melanoma, head and neck, liver or kidney cancer. Specimen: CD4+ or CD8+ T cells sorted from blood, collected in a trial of the OX40 agonist ivuxolimab. The chain has TRBV18 and TRBJ1-1; D is unresolved. This chain's CDR3 is CASSPAPLNTEAFF. The CDR3 DNA reads TGTGCCAGCTCACCTGCCCCCTTGAACACTGAAGCTTTCTTT.